This T cell receptor (beta chain) was sequenced for a study of blood T cells in healthy people across ages. The CDR3 consists of 12 residues. Trimming removed 3 bases at V and 9 bases at J, with 11 bases between. Germline V gene sequence: CDR1 SGHTA, CDR2 FQGTGA. Extraction of total RNA produced a minimum of 5 micrograms from each sample. Points on this clonotype: Its antigen is as yet unknown.

Study results and limitations: Diversity of TCR beta per million T cells declined in a roughly linear way with age. It was held that diversity estimates obtained from one million T cells represented underestimates.

Sample-barcoded 5' priming and a J-beta primer mix drove a second PCR of about 6 to 12 cycles. TCRdb redid the calling of the 5' RACE reads with MiXCR, one entry per CDR3 protein. The sample carries approximately 1,700,000 distinct CDR3 sequences, about two fifths recorded once. What was sequenced was blood. This sequence joins TRBV7-3 and TRBJ2-5; TRBD2 is a possible D gene (6 bases). This receptor was obtained from a human donor in good health. The CDR3 here is CASSFPGEAQYF. In DNA form, the CDR3 reads TGTGCCAGCAGCTTTCCGGGGGAGGCCCAGTACTTC.